These 3 T cell receptor beta chains were all obtained from the same sample, sequenced in a study of identical twins. TCRdb reprocessed the 5' RACE reads with MiXCR, giving one entry per CDR3 protein. The sample lists some 630,000 distinct CDR3 sequences, around 7.4% occurring once. These same records also appear under a second study, on yellow fever vaccine responses in identical twins.

The specimen sequenced was PBMCs. The receptors were gathered from a woman aged 18-30 years in good health.

In its sample, this clonotype was seen many times. The chain recombines TRBV10-3 with TRBJ1-5; TRBD1 might be the D (5 bases). The germline CDR1 and CDR2 sequences are ENHRY and SYGVKD. Trimming removed 6 bases from V and 7 bases from J, with 16 bases in between. The CDR3 length is 14 residues. CDR3 in amino acids: CAISPGGEGQPQHF. The CDR3 DNA sequence: TGTGCCATCAGCCCCGGGGGGGAGGGGCAGCCCCAGCATTTT.

Only a few counts were recorded for this clonotype. This chain uses TRBV12-3 or TRBV12-4 with TRBJ1-3; unclear D gene. The V end lost 2 bases, the J end lost 0 bases, and 8 bases lay between the germline ends. The CDR3 runs 15 residues. CDR3 loop: CASSLTLSSGNTIYF. The DNA of the CDR3 is TGTGCCAGCAGTTTAACCTTAAGCTCTGGAAACACCATATATTTT.

This clonotype was counted ten times or more. The chain employs TRBV5-1 and TRBJ2-7, with 7 nucleotides matching TRBD1. The V gene's germline CDR1 is SGHRS and CDR2 YFSETQ. The V segment lost 2 bases and the J segment 7 bases; nucleotides outside the gene matches: 6. The CDR3 contains 13 residues. CDR3 DNA: TGCGCCAGCAGCTTCGAGGGGGCGAGTGAGCAGTACGTC. This translates into CASSFEGASEQYV.